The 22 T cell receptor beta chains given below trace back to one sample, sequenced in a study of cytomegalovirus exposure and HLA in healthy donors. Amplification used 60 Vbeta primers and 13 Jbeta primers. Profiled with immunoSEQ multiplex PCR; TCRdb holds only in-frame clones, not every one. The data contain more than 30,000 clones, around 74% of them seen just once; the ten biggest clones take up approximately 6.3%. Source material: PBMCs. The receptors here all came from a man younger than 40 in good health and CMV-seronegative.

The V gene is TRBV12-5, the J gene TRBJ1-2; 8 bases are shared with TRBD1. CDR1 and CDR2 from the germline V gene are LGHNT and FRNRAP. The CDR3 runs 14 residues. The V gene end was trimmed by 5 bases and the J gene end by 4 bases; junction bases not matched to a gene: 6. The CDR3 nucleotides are TGTGCTAGTGGTACGTTGACAGGGGCCTATGGCTACACCTTC. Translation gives CASGTLTGAYGYTF.

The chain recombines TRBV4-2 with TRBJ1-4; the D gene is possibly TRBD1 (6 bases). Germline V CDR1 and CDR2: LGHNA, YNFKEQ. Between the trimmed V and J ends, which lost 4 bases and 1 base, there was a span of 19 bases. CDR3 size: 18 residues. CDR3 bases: TGTGCCAGCAGCCTTATAGGTCTTCAGGGGCAAACTAATGAAAAACTGTTTTTT. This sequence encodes CASSLIGLQGQTNEKLFF.

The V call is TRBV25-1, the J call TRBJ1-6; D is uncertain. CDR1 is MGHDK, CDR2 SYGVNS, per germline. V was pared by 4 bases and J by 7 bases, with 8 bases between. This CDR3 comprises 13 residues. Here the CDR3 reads CASSGHSNSPLHF. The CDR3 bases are TGTGCCAGCAGTGGACACTCGAATTCACCCCTCCACTTT.

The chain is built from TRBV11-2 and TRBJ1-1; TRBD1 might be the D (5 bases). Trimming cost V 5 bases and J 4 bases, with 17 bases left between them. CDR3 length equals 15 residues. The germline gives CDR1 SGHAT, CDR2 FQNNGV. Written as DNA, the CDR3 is TGTGCCAGCAGCCGCCGGGAGGGGCGGCTCACTGAAGCTTTCTTT. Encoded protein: CASSRREGRLTEAFF.

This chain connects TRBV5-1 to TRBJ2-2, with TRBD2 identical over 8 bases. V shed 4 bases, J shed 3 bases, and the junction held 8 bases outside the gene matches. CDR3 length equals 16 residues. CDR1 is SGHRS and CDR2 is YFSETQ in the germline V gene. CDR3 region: CASSPRAGGDTGELFF. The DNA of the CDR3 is TGCGCCAGCAGCCCAAGGGCGGGAGGAGACACCGGGGAGCTGTTTTTT.

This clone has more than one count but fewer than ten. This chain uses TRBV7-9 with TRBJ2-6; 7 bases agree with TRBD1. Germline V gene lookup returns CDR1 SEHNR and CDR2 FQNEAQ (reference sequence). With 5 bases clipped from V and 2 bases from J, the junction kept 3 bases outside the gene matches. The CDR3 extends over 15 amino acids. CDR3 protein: CASSRQGTGANVLTF. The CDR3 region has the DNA TGTGCCAGCAGCAGACAGGGAACTGGGGCCAACGTCCTGACTTTC.

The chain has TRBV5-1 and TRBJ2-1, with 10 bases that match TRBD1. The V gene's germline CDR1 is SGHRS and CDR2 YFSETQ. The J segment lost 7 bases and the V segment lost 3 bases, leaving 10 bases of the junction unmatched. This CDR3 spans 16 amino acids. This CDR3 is CASSSVTGTGANEQFF. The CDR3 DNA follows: TGCGCCAGCAGCTCCGTTACCGGGACAGGGGCGAATGAGCAGTTCTTC.

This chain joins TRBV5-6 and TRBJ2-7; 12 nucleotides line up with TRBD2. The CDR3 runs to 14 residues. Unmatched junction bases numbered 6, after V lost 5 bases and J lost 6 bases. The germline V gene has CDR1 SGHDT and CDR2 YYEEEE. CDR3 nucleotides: TGTGCCAGCAGGCCCGGGACTAGCGGGTCCGAGCAGTACTTC. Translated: CASRPGTSGSEQYF.

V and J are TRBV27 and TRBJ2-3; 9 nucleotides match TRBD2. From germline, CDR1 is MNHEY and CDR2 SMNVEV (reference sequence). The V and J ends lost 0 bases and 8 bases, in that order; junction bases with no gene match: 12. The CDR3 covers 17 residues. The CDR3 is CASSLSVGSGRRGTQYF. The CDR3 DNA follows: TGTGCCAGCAGTTTATCGGTGGGGAGCGGGAGGAGGGGTACGCAGTATTTT.

In DNA, the CDR3 is TGTGCCAGCAGCTTATACCGGGACAGGGGTTTTTACGAGCAGTACTTC. It specifies CASSLYRDRGFYEQYF. This sequence joins TRBV7-9 and TRBJ2-7; 10 bases fit TRBD1. Per germline, CDR1 SEHNR and CDR2 FQNEAQ (reference sequence). The ends lost 2 bases at V and 4 bases at J; junction bases unmatched: 8. This CDR3 is 16 amino acids long.

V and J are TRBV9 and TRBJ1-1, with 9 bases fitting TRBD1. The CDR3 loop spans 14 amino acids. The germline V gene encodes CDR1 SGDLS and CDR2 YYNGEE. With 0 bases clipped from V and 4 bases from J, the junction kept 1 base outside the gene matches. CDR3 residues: CASSVADRGTEAFF. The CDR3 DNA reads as TGTGCCAGCAGCGTAGCGGACAGGGGCACTGAAGCTTTCTTT.

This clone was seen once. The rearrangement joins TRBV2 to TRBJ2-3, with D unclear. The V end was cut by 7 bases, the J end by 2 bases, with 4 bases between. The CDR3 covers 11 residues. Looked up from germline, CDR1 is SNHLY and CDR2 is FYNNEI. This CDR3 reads CASTYTDTQYF. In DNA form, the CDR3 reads TGTGCCAGCACCTACACAGATACGCAGTATTTT.

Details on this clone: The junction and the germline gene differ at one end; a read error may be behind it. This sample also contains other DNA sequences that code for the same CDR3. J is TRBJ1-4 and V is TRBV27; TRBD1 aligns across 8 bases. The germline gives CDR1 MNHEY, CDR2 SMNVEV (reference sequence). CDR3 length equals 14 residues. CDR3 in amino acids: CATGPGTGGEKLFF. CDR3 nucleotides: TGTGCCACCGGCCCCGGGACAGGCGGAGAAAAGCTGTTTTTT.

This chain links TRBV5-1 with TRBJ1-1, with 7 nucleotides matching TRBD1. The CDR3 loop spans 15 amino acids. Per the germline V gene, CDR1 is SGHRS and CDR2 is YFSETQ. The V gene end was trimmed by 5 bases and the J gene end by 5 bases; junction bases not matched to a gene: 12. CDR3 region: CASSPPRQGGTEAFF. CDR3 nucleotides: TGCGCCAGCAGTCCTCCTCGACAGGGTGGGACTGAAGCTTTCTTT.

CDR3 amino acids: CASRGAGLVNEQFF. The CDR3 DNA sequence: TGTGCCAGCAGAGGGGCAGGGCTCGTAAATGAGCAGTTCTTC. V usage is TRBV27 and J usage is TRBJ2-1, with a possible D match to TRBD1 (5 bases). V lost 6 bases, J lost 7 bases, and 16 bases lay in between. Germline CDR1 is MNHEY and CDR2 is SMNVEV (reference sequence). The CDR3 has 14 residues.

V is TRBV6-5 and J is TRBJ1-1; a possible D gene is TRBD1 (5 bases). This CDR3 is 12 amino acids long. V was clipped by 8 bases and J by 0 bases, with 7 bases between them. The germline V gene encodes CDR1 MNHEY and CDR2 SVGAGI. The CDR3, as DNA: TGTGCCAGCGGGGCTTTGAACACTGAAGCTTTCTTT. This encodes CASGALNTEAFF.

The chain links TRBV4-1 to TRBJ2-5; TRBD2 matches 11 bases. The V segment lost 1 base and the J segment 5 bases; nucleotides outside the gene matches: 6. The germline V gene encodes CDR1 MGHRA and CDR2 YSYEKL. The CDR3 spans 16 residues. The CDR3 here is CASSQVLAGGLETQYF. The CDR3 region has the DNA TGCGCCAGCAGCCAAGTCCTAGCGGGGGGCCTGGAGACCCAGTACTTC.

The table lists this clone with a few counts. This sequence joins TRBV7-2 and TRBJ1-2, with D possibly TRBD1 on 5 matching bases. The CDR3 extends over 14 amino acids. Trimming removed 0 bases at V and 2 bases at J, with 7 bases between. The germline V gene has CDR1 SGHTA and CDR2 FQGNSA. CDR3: CASSLATVNYGYTF. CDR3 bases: TGTGCCAGCAGCTTAGCGACAGTCAACTATGGCTACACCTTC.

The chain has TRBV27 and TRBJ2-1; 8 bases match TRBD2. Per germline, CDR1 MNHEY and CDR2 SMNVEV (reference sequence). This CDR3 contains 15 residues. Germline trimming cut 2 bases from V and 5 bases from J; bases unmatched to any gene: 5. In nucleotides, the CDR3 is TGTGCCAGCAGTTTAACCGGGACTAGACACAATGAGCAGTTCTTC. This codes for CASSLTGTRHNEQFF.

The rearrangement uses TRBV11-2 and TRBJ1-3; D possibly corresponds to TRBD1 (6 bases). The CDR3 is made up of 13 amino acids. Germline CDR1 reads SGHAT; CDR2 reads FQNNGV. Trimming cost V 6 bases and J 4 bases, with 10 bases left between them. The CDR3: CASRDRNGNTIYF. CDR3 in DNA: TGTGCCAGCAGAGACAGGAACGGAAACACCATATATTTT.

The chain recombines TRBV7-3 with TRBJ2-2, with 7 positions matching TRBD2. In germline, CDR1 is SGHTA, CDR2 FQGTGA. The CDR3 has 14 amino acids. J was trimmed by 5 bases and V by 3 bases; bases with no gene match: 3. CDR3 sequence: CASSFTGGTGELFF. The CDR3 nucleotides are TGTGCCAGCAGCTTTACGGGGGGAACCGGGGAGCTGTTTTTT.

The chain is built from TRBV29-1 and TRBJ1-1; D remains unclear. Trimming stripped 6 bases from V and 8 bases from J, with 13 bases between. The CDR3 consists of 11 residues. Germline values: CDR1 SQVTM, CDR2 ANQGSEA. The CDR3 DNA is TGCAGCGTGAGGTCGGCCGGGGAAGCTTTCTTT. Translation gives CSVRSAGEAFF.